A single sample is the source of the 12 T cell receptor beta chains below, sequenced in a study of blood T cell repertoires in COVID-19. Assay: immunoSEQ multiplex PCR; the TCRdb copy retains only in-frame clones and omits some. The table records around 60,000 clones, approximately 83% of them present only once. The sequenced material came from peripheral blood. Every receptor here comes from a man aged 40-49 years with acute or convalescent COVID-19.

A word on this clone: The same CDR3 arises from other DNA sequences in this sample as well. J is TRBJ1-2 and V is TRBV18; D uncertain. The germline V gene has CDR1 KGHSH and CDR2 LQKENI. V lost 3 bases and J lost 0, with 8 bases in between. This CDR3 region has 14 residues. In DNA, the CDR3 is TGTGCCAGCTCACCGGGCCAAGCTAACTATGGCTACACCTTC. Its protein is CASSPGQANYGYTF.

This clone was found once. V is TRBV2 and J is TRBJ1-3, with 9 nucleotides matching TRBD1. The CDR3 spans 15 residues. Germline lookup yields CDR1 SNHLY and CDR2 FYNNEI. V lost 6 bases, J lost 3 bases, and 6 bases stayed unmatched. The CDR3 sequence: CASSRDRASGNTIYF. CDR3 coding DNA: TGTGCCAGCAGCCGGGACAGGGCAAGTGGAAACACCATATATTTT.

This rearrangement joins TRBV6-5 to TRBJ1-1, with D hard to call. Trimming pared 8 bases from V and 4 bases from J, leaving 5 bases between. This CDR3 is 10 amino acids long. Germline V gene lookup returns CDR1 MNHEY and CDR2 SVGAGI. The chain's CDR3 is CASAGTEAFF. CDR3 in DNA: TGTGCCAGCGCGGGCACTGAAGCTTTCTTT.

The CDR3 DNA reads as TGTGCCAGCAGCAACTTACAGGGGGGTGAAAAACTGTTTTTT. It encodes CASSNLQGGEKLFF. The chain uses TRBV5-6 and TRBJ1-4, with 8 bases identical to TRBD1. CDR3 length: 14 amino acids. Unmatched junction bases numbered 6, after V lost 4 bases and J lost 7 bases. Germline CDR1 and CDR2: SGHDT and YYEEEE.

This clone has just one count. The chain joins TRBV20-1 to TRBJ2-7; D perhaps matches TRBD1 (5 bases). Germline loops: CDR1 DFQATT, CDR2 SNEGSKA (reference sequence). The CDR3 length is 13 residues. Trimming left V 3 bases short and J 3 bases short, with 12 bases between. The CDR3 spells CSASGAGIYEQYF. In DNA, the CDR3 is TGCAGTGCTAGTGGGGCAGGGATCTACGAGCAGTACTTC.

CDR3 DNA sequence: TGTGCCAGCAGGGGGACAGGGCGGAATCAGCCCCAGCATTTT. It is translated as CASRGTGRNQPQHF. The genes are TRBV6-5 and TRBJ1-5; 9 bases map to TRBD1. This CDR3 is 14 amino acids long. CDR1 is MNHEY, CDR2 SVGAGI, per germline. V lost 6 bases, J lost 4 bases, and 4 bases stayed unmatched.

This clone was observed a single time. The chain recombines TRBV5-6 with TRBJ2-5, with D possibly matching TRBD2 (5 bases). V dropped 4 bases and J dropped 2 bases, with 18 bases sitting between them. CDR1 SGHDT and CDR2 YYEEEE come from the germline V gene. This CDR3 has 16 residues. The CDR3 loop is CASSHARGRGQETQYF. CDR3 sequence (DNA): TGTGCCAGCAGCCATGCCCGAGGGAGAGGGCAAGAGACCCAGTACTTC.

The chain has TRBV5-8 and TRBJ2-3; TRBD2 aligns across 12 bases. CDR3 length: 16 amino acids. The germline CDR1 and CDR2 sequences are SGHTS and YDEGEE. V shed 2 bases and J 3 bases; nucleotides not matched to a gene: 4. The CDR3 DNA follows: TGTGCCAGCAGCTTCACACTAGCGGGGGGTACAGATACGCAGTATTTT. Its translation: CASSFTLAGGTDTQYF.

The CDR3 here is CASSLQGYEQYF. The CDR3 coding sequence is TGTGCCAGCAGCTTACAGGGCTACGAGCAGTACTTC. The rearrangement joins TRBV5-6 to TRBJ2-7; D possibly corresponds to TRBD1 (6 bases). This CDR3 is built from 12 residues. V dropped 2 bases and J dropped 3 bases, with 6 bases sitting between them. Germline values: CDR1 SGHDT, CDR2 YYEEEE.

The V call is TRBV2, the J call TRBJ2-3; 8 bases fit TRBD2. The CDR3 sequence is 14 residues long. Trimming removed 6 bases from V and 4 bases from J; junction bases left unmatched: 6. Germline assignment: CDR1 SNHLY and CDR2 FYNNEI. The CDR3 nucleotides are TGTGCCAGCAGCAGACTAGCGAAGGCAGATACGCAGTATTTT. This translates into CASSRLAKADTQYF.

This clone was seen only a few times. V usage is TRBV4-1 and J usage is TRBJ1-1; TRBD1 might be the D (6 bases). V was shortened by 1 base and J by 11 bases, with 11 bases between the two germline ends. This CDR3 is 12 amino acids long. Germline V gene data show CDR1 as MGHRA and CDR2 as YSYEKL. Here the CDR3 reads CASSQVNREAFF. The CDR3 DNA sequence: TGCGCCAGCAGCCAAGTGAACAGGGAGGCTTTCTTT.

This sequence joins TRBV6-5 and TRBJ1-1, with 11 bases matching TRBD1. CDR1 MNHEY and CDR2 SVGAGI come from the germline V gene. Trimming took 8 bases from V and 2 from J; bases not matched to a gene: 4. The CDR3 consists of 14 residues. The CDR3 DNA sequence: TGTGCCAGCCAGGGACAGGGGGTTAACACTGAAGCTTTCTTT. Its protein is CASQGQGVNTEAFF.